These 5 T cell receptor beta chains were all obtained from the same sample, sequenced in a study of blood T cells in healthy people across ages. With a J-beta primer mix and a sample-barcoded 5' primer, a second PCR ran about 7 to 12 cycles. Each CDR3 protein gets one entry after TCRdb re-called the 5' RACE reads with MiXCR. The sample contains around 710,000 distinct CDR3 sequences, about 42% of which appear only once. The source material was blood. The receptors were gathered from a woman aged 60 to 75 in good health.

This chain links TRBV12-3 or TRBV12-4 with TRBJ1-1; D remains ambiguous. V lost 5 bases and J lost 11, with 15 bases in between. This CDR3 has 12 amino acids. DNA for the CDR3: TGTGCCAGCAGTCCCTCCTTGCAGAGGGCTTTCTTT. It codes for CASSPSLQRAFF.

V is TRBV28 and J is TRBJ2-1; D may match TRBD1 or TRBD2 (5 bases each). The CDR3 length is 14 residues. Germline CDR1 is MDHEN and CDR2 is SYDVKM. Deletions cut 1 base from V and 6 bases from J, with 10 bases between. CDR3 protein: CASSLSGTFNEQFF. DNA for the CDR3: TGTGCCAGCAGTTTATCGGGGACCTTCAATGAGCAGTTCTTC.

Concerning this clonotype: The germline gene is not matched at one end of the junction; a read error may be the cause. The chain couples TRBV7-2 to TRBJ1-2; D not resolved. The germline CDR1 and CDR2 sequences are SGHTA and FQGNSA. The CDR3 contains 12 residues. This CDR3 is CAGSLYPTGYTF. For the CDR3, the DNA is TGTGCCGGCAGCTTATATCCCACGGGCTACACCTTC.

The chain recombines TRBV12-3 or TRBV12-4 with TRBJ2-5, with D perhaps matching TRBD1 (6 bases). The length of the CDR3 is 14 residues. V lost 4 bases and J lost 5, with 14 bases in between. CDR3 nucleotides: TGTGCCAGCAGTTCGTCAGGGGCTGGGGAGACCCAGTACTTC. It encodes CASSSSGAGETQYF.

This clonotype was seen only a few times. The CDR3 coding sequence is TGTGCCAGCAGCTTATTGGCGGGGGGCCCCCAGAACGAGCAGTACTTC. It translates to CASSLLAGGPQNEQYF. V is TRBV11-1 and J is TRBJ2-5; 8 bases align to TRBD2. The J call could be wrong; TRBJ2-7 is a better fit for the DNA end. The CDR3 runs 16 residues. CDR1 is SGHAT and CDR2 is FQDESV in the germline V gene (reference sequence).